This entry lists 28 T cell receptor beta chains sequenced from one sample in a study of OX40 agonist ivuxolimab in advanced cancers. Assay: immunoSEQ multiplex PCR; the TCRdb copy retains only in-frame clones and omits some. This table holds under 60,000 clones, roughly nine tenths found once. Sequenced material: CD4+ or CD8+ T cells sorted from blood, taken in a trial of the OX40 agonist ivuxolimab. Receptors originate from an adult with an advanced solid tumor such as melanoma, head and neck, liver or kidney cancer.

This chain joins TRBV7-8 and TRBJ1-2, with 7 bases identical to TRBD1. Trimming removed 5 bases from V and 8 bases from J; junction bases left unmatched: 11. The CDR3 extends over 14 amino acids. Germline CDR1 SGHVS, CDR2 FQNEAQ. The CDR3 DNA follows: TGTGCCAGCAGCCACCGGACAGGCCCAACCGGCTACACCTTC. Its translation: CASSHRTGPTGYTF. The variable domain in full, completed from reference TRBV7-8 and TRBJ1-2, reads GAGVSQSPRYKVAKRGQDVALRCDPISGHVSLFWYQQALGQGPEFLTYFQNEAQLDKSGLPSDRFFAERPEGSVSTLKIQRTQQEDSAVYLCASSHRTGPTGYTFGSGTRLTVV.

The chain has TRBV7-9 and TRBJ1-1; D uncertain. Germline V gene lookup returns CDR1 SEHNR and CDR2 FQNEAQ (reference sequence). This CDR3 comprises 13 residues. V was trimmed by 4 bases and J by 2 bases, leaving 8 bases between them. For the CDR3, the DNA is TGTGCCAGCAGCTCGGTGGCCAACACTGAAGCTTTCTTT. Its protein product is CASSSVANTEAFF.

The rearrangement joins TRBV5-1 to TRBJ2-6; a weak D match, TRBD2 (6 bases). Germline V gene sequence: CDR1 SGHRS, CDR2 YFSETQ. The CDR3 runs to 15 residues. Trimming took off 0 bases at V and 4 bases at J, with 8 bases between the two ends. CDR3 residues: CASSLAAGGANVLTF. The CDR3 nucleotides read TGCGCCAGCAGCTTGGCCGCGGGAGGGGCCAACGTCCTGACTTTC.

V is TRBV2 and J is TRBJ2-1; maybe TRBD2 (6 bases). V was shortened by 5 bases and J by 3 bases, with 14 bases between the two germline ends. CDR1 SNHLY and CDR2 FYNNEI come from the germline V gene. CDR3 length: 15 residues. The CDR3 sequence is CASSPRRGFYNEQFF. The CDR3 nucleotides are TGTGCCAGCAGTCCGCGGCGGGGTTTCTACAATGAGCAGTTCTTC.

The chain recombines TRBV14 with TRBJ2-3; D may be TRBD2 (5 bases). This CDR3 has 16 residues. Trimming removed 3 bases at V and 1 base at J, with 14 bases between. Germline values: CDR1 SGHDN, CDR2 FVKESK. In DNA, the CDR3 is TGTGCCAGCAGCCACCGGACGCGGGTTGGCACAGATACGCAGTATTTT. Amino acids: CASSHRTRVGTDTQYF.

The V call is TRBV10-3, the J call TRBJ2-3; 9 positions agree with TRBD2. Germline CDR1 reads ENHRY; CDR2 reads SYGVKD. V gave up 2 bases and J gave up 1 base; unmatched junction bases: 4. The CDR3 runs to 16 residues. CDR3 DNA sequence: TGTGCCATCAGTGAGAGGGAGCGGGGGGGCACAGATACGCAGTATTTT. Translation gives CAISERERGGTDTQYF.

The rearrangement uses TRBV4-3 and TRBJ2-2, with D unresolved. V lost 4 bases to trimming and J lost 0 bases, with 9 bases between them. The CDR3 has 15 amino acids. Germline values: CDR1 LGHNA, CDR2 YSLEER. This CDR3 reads CASSPWAANTGELFF. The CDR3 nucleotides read TGCGCCAGCAGCCCGTGGGCCGCGAACACCGGGGAGCTGTTTTTT.

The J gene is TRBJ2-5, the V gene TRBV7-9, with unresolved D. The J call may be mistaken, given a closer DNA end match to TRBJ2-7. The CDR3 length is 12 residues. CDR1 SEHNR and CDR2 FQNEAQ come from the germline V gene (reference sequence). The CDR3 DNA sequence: TGTGCCAGCAGCTTAGTCCCCCTCGAGCAGTACTTC. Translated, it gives CASSLVPLEQYF.

CDR3 protein: CASSYISYPTYEQYF. DNA for the CDR3: TGTGCCAGCAGTTACATTAGTTATCCCACCTACGAGCAGTACTTC. The chain joins TRBV6-6 to TRBJ2-7; D gene ambiguous. CDR3 length: 15 residues. Germline loops: CDR1 MNHNY, CDR2 SVGAGI (reference sequence). V shed 2 bases and J shed 2 bases, with 13 bases lying between them.

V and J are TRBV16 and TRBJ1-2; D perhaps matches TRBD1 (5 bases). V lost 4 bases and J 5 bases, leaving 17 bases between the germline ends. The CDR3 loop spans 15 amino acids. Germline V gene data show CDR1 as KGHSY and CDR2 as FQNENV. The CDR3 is CASSPNLGGWYGYTF. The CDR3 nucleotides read TGTGCCAGCAGCCCAAATCTGGGGGGATGGTATGGCTACACCTTC.

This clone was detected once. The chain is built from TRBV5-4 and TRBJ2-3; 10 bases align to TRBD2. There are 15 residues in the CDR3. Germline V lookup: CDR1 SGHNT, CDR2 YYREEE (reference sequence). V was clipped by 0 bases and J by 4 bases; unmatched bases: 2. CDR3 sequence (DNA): TGTGCCAGCAGCTTGGGGACTAGCGGCGCAGATACGCAGTATTTT. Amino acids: CASSLGTSGADTQYF.

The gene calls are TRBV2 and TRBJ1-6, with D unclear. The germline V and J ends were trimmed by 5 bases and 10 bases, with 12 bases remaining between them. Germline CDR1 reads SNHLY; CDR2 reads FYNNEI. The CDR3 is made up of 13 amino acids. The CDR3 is CASSKESSSPLHF. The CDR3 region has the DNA TGTGCCAGCAGTAAAGAGTCGAGCTCACCCCTCCACTTT.

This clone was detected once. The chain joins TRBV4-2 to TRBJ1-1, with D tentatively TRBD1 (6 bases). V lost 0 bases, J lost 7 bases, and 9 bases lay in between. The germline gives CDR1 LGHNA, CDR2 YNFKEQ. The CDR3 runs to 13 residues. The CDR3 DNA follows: TGTGCCAGCAGCCAAGATGTCAGGGGTGAAGCTTTCTTT. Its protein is CASSQDVRGEAFF.

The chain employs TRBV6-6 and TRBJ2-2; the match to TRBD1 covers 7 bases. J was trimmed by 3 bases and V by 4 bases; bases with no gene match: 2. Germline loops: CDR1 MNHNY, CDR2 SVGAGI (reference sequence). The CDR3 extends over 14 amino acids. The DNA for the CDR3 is TGTGCCAGCAGTTCGGGGACAGACACCGGGGAGCTGTTTTTT. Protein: CASSSGTDTGELFF.

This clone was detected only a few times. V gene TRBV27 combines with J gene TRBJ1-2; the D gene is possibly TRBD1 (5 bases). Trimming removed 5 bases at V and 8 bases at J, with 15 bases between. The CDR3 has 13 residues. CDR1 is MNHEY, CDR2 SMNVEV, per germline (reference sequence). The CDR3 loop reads CASSREGRAGYTF. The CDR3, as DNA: TGTGCCAGCAGTCGAGAGGGGAGAGCAGGCTACACCTTC.

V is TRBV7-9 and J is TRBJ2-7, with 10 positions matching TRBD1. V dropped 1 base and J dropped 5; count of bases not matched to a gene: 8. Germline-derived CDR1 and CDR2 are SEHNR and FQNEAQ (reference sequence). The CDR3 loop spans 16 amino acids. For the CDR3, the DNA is TGTGCCAGCAGCTTAGAAGAGGGACAGGGGAGGGACGAGCAGTACTTC. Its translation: CASSLEEGQGRDEQYF.

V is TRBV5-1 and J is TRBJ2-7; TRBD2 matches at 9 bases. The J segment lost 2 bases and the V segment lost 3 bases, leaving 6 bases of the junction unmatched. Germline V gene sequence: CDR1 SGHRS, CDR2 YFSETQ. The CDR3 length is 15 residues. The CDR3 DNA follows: TGCGCCAGCAGCTCGGGCGGGAGGGTCCCCTACGAGCAGTACTTC. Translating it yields CASSSGGRVPYEQYF.

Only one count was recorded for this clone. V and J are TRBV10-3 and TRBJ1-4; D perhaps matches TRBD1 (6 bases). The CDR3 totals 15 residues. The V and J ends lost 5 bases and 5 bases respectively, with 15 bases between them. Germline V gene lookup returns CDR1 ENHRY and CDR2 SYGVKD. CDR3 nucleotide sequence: TGTGCCATCAGTAATGGACAGCGGGGGAATGAAAAACTGTTTTTT. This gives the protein CAISNGQRGNEKLFF.

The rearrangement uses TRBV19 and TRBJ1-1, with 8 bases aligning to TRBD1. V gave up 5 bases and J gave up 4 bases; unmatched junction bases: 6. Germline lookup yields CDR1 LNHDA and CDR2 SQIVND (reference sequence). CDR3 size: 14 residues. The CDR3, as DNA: TGTGCCAGTAGTGACCAGGGGGCGAGCACTGAAGCTTTCTTT. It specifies CASSDQGASTEAFF.

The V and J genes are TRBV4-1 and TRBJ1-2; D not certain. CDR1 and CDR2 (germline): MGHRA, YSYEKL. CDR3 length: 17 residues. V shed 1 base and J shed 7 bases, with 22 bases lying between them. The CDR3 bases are TGCGCCAGCAGCCAAGGCCCGGGCGACGTTCTACCGACTGGCTACACCTTC. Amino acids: CASSQGPGDVLPTGYTF.

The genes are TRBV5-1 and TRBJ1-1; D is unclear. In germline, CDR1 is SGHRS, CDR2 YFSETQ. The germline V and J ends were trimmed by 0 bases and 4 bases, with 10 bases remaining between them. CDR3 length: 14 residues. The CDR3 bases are TGCGCCAGCAGCTTGGCCGAAATCGGCACTGAAGCTTTCTTT. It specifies CASSLAEIGTEAFF.

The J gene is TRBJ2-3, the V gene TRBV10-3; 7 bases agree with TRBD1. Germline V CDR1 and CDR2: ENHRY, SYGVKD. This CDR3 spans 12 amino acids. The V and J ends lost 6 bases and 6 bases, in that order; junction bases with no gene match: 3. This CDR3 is CAISTGADTQYF. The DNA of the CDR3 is TGTGCCATCAGCACAGGGGCCGATACGCAGTATTTT.

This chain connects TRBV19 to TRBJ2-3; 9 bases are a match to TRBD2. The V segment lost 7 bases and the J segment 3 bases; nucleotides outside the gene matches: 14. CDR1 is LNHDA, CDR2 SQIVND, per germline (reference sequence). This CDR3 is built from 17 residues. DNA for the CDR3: TGTGCCAGTACCCTTCTTTGGCCTAGCGGGGAGACAGATACGCAGTATTTT. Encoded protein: CASTLLWPSGETDTQYF. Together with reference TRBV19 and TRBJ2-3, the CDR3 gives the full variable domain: DGGITQSPKYLFRKEGQNVTLSCEQNLNHDAMYWYRQDPGQGLRLIYYSQIVNDFQKGDIAEGYSVSREKKESFPLTVTSAQKNPTAFYLCASTLLWPSGETDTQYFGPGTRLTVL.

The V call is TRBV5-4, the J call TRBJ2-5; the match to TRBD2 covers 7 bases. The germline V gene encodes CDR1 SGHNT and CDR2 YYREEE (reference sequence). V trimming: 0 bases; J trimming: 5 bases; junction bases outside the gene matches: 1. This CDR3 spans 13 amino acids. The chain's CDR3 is CASSLVGGETQYF. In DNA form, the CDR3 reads TGTGCCAGCAGCTTGGTGGGGGGGGAGACCCAGTACTTC.

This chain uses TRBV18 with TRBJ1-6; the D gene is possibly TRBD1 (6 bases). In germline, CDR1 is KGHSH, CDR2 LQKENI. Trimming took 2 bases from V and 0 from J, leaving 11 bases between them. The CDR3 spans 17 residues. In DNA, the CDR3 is TGTGCCAGCTCACCAGGGGGGCTACGCTCCTATAATTCACCCCTCCACTTT. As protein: CASSPGGLRSYNSPLHF.

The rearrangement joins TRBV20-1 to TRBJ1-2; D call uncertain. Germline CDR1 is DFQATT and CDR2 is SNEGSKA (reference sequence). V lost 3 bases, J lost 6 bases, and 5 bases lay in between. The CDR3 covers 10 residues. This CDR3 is CSASWDGYTF. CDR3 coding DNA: TGCAGTGCTAGCTGGGATGGCTACACCTTC.

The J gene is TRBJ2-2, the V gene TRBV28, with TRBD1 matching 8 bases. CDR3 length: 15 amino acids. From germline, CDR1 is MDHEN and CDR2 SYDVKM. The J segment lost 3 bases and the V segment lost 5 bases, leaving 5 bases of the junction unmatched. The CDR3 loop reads CASSRGQVDTGELFF. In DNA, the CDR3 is TGTGCCAGCAGTCGGGGACAGGTCGACACCGGGGAGCTGTTTTTT. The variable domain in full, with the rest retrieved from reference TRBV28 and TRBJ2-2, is DVKVTQSSRYLVKRTGEKVFLECVQDMDHENMFWYRQDPGLGLRLIYFSYDVKMKEKGDIPEGYSVSREKKERFSLILESASTNQTSMYLCASSRGQVDTGELFFGEGSRLTVL.

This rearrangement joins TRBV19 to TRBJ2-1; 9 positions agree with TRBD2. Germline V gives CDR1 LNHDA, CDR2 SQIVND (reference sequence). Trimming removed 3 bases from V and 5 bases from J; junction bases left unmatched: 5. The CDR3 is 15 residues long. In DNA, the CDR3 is TGTGCCAGTAGTATCGGGACTAGCCTCCACAATGAGCAGTTCTTC. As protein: CASSIGTSLHNEQFF.